These 27 T cell receptor beta chains were all obtained from the same sample, sequenced in a study of T cell repertoires in cytomegalovirus infection. TCRdb called the reads again in MiXCR, with one record for every CDR3 protein. This table has approximately 730,000 distinct CDR3 sequences, 30% to 35% appearing once. Their recognized antigens are unknown. The sample in question was cultured PBMCs, obtained from culture after CMV antigen stimulation. These TCRs come from a human donor in good health (CMV status not recorded). Some clones in this sample may be carry-over from other donors' samples.

The V call is TRBV7-6, the J call TRBJ2-7; D ambiguous. Germline loops: CDR1 SGHVS, CDR2 FNYEAQ. This CDR3 is built from 11 residues. V was clipped by 10 bases and J by 12 bases, with 19 bases between them. This CDR3 reads CATVSGNVAYF. As DNA, the CDR3 is TGTGCCACCGTTTCGGGCAACGTCGCGTACTTC.

This clonotype was detected only a few times. The chain recombines TRBV12-3 or TRBV12-4 with TRBJ2-5; TRBD2 aligns across 7 bases. The V gene end was trimmed by 5 bases and the J gene end by 1 base; junction bases not matched to a gene: 7. This CDR3 has 15 amino acids. This CDR3 is CASSTAGVAQETQYF. The CDR3 DNA follows: TGTGCCAGCAGTACCGCGGGAGTAGCCCAAGAGACCCAGTACTTC.

For this clonotype: This may be a read error: a much more frequent sequence differs by one nucleotide. The rearrangement uses TRBV7-8 and TRBJ1-6; possible D gene TRBD1, 5 bases. This CDR3 spans 15 amino acids. Germline V CDR1 and CDR2: SGHVS, FQNEAQ. The CDR3 loop reads CASSLGTLGDSPRHF. In nucleotides, the CDR3 is TGTGCCAGCAGCTTAGGGACCCTGGGGGATTCACCCCGCCACTTT.

In its sample, this clonotype was seen many times. The J gene is TRBJ2-3, the V gene TRBV7-2; 7 positions match TRBD2. CDR3 length: 17 amino acids. After removal of 0 bases from V and 0 bases from J, the junction contained 6 bases not matched to a gene. Germline values: CDR1 SGHTA, CDR2 FQGNSA. CDR3 sequence: CASSLAWTSHSTDTQYF. The DNA for the CDR3 is TGTGCCAGCAGCTTAGCGTGGACTAGTCATAGCACAGATACGCAGTATTTT.

J is TRBJ2-3 and V is TRBV19; 8 bases align to TRBD1. CDR3 length: 13 residues. Looked up from germline, CDR1 is LNHDA and CDR2 is SQIVND (reference sequence). V lost 4 bases and J lost 5; bases outside the gene matches: 2. This chain's CDR3 is CASSTGTGDTQYF. CDR3 nucleotide sequence: TGTGCCAGTAGTACTGGGACAGGAGATACGCAGTATTTT. Based on the CDR3 plus reference TRBV19 and TRBJ2-3, the full variable domain is DGGITQSPKYLFRKEGQNVTLSCEQNLNHDAMYWYRQDPGQGLRLIYYSQIVNDFQKGDIAEGYSVSREKKESFPLTVTSAQKNPTAFYLCASSTGTGDTQYFGPGTRLTVL.

A few counts support this clonotype. The chain joins TRBV7-2 to TRBJ2-5; the D is unclear. V was clipped by 0 bases and J by 1 base, with 9 bases between them. Germline lookup yields CDR1 SGHTA and CDR2 FQGNSA. This CDR3 comprises 15 residues. DNA for the CDR3: TGTGCCAGCAGCTTAGCGGGCCACAGCCAAGAGACCCAGTACTTC. As protein: CASSLAGHSQETQYF.

The chain is built from TRBV9 and TRBJ2-5; D is undetermined. CDR3 size: 14 residues. Germline CDR1 SGDLS, CDR2 YYNGEE. Trimming removed 5 bases from V and 4 bases from J, with 15 bases in between. The CDR3 DNA is TGTGCCAGCAGTCAATGGACGTACTCAGAGACCCAGTACTTC. Translated, it gives CASSQWTYSETQYF.

The chain combines TRBV4-1 with TRBJ2-1; 8 bases are a match to TRBD2. This CDR3 region has 13 residues. Looked up from germline, CDR1 is MGHRA and CDR2 is YSYEKL. Trimming at V came to 4 bases and at J to 8 bases, leaving 4 bases not matched to a gene. The CDR3: CASSPYSGDEQFF. DNA for the CDR3: TGCGCCAGCAGCCCTTATAGCGGGGATGAGCAGTTCTTC.

The CDR3 region has the DNA TGCAGTGCTAGAGATGCAGTTAGGAGGGGGGATGAGCAGTTCTTC. It codes for CSARDAVRRGDEQFF. The chain links TRBV20-1 to TRBJ2-1; D is tentatively TRBD1 or TRBD2 (6 bases each). Trimming cost V 0 bases and J 8 bases, with 17 bases left between them. CDR3 length: 15 residues. CDR1 DFQATT and CDR2 SNEGSKA come from the germline V gene (reference sequence).

This clonotype was observed at least ten times. This sequence joins TRBV7-2 and TRBJ1-5; the D gene is possibly TRBD1 (5 bases). The CDR3 sequence is 15 residues long. Germline V lookup: CDR1 SGHTA, CDR2 FQGNSA. The germline V and J ends were trimmed by 5 bases and 3 bases, with 14 bases remaining between them. The DNA of the CDR3 is TGTGCCAGCAGCCTACGACGGGGACCCAATCAGCCCCAGCATTTT. Protein product: CASSLRRGPNQPQHF. Full variable domain (remainder filled in from reference TRBV7-2 and TRBJ1-5): GAGVSQSPSNKVTEKGKDVELRCDPISGHTALYWYRQSLGQGLEFLIYFQGNSAPDKSGLPSDRFSAERTGGSVSTLTIQRTQQEDSAVYLCASSLRRGPNQPQHFGDGTRLSIL.

This clonotype occurred a few times. The chain has TRBV28 and TRBJ2-7; no definite D call. CDR3 length: 13 residues. Germline V gene sequence: CDR1 MDHEN, CDR2 SYDVKM. V was trimmed by 2 bases and J by 3 bases, leaving 8 bases between them. The CDR3 is CASSLGRIYEQYF. The CDR3 DNA sequence: TGTGCCAGCAGTTTAGGACGAATCTACGAGCAGTACTTC. Full variable domain (outside the CDR3, taken from reference TRBV28 and TRBJ2-7): DVKVTQSSRYLVKRTGEKVFLECVQDMDHENMFWYRQDPGLGLRLIYFSYDVKMKEKGDIPEGYSVSREKKERFSLILESASTNQTSMYLCASSLGRIYEQYFGPGTRLTVT.

This clonotype was detected only a few times. The chain employs TRBV7-9 and TRBJ2-5; no clear D gene. The germline V gene encodes CDR1 SEHNR and CDR2 FQNEAQ (reference sequence). Trimming shortened V by 8 bases and J by 4 bases, and 17 bases separated the two germline ends. The CDR3 covers 14 residues. CDR3 bases: TGTGCCAGCGGCGATACCGAGGTAATAGAGACCCAGTACTTC. Amino acid sequence: CASGDTEVIETQYF.

This chain uses TRBV20-1 with TRBJ1-4; 8 positions match TRBD1. The CDR3 extends over 14 amino acids. The V gene end was trimmed by 3 bases and the J gene end by 8 bases; junction bases not matched to a gene: 8. Looked up from germline, CDR1 is DFQATT and CDR2 is SNEGSKA (reference sequence). The CDR3 nucleotides are TGCAGTGCTAGTCGGGACAGGATCGGGGAAAAACTGTTTTTT. Its translation: CSASRDRIGEKLFF.

V usage is TRBV27 and J usage is TRBJ2-5; D is possibly TRBD2 (6 bases). Germline CDR1 and CDR2: MNHEY and SMNVEV (reference sequence). The CDR3 sequence is 14 residues long. The germline V and J ends were trimmed by 2 bases and 7 bases, with 14 bases remaining between them. CDR3 residues: CASSLRRGEGTQYF. As DNA, the CDR3 is TGTGCCAGCAGTTTAAGGCGGGGCGAGGGGACCCAGTACTTC.

The chain uses TRBV4-1 and TRBJ1-1; D gene uncertain. Looked up from germline, CDR1 is MGHRA and CDR2 is YSYEKL. This CDR3 region has 13 residues. Trimming left V 1 base short and J 4 bases short, with 7 bases between. The CDR3: CASSQVGPTEAFF. CDR3 coding DNA: TGCGCCAGCAGCCAAGTTGGCCCCACTGAAGCTTTCTTT.

The CDR3 DNA reads as TGTGCCAGCAGTTACGGTTCCGAGTACACCATATATTTT. The encoded protein is CASSYGSEYTIYF. The chain carries TRBV6-6 and TRBJ1-3; D is undetermined. V dropped 2 bases and J dropped 8 bases, with 10 bases sitting between them. Germline loops: CDR1 MNHNY, CDR2 SVGAGI (reference sequence). The CDR3 extends over 13 amino acids.

This clonotype was counted at least ten times. The chain uses TRBV19 and TRBJ2-2; D not resolved. Trimming removed 5 bases at V and 7 bases at J, with 11 bases between. Germline values: CDR1 LNHDA, CDR2 SQIVND (reference sequence). The CDR3 runs to 13 residues. CDR3 DNA sequence: TGTGCCAGTAGTCTTAGAAGTCTCGGGGAGCTGTTTTTT. Translating gives CASSLRSLGELFF.

In DNA form, the CDR3 reads TGTGCCACCGGGGGGAGGGCTTACAATGAGCAGTTCTTC. Residues: CATGGRAYNEQFF. The chain recombines TRBV28 with TRBJ2-1, with TRBD2 identical over 7 bases. CDR3 length equals 13 residues. V gave up 10 bases and J gave up 4 bases; unmatched junction bases: 7. Germline V CDR1 and CDR2: MDHEN, SYDVKM.

The chain carries TRBV6-4 and TRBJ2-5; 11 bases are a match to TRBD2. CDR3 length: 15 residues. Germline CDR1 is MRHNA and CDR2 is SNTAGT. V lost 5 bases and J lost 4; bases outside the gene matches: 6. The CDR3 coding sequence is TGTGCCAGCAGTCCGACTAGCGGGGACGCAGAGACCCAGTACTTC. Amino acids: CASSPTSGDAETQYF.

V and J are TRBV20-1 and TRBJ1-5; 9 nucleotides agree with TRBD1. The CDR3 length is 13 residues. CDR1 is DFQATT and CDR2 is SNEGSKA in the germline V gene (reference sequence). The V gene end was trimmed by 5 bases and the J gene end by 2 bases; junction bases not matched to a gene: 1. CDR3 protein: CSAGDRGNQPQHF. The CDR3 DNA follows: TGCAGTGCTGGGGACAGGGGCAATCAGCCCCAGCATTTT.

V and J are TRBV20-1 and TRBJ2-1; 9 bases align to TRBD1. Trimming cost V 3 bases and J 5 bases; bases outside gene matches: 2. Germline assignment: CDR1 DFQATT and CDR2 SNEGSKA (reference sequence). CDR3 length: 13 residues. The CDR3 DNA reads as TGCAGTGCTAGCCGGGACAGGGACAATGAGCAGTTCTTC. Its protein product is CSASRDRDNEQFF.

The table lists this clonotype with many counts. V usage is TRBV7-6 and J usage is TRBJ2-1; TRBD1 matches 7 bases. The germline V gene has CDR1 SGHVS and CDR2 FNYEAQ. J gave up 7 bases and V 1 base, and 7 bases lay outside the gene matches. The CDR3 covers 15 residues. The CDR3 loop reads CASSLDEGAGNEQFF. The CDR3 nucleotides read TGTGCCAGCAGCTTAGACGAGGGGGCTGGGAATGAGCAGTTCTTC.

This clonotype was observed a few times. The chain has TRBV6-5 and TRBJ1-5, with D possibly being TRBD1 (5 bases). The CDR3 consists of 16 residues. With 2 bases removed from V and 1 base from J, the gap between germline ends came to 12 bases. Germline V gene data show CDR1 as MNHEY and CDR2 as SVGAGI. CDR3 coding DNA: TGTGCCAGCAGTTACGGGCCGGGACCAAGCAATCAGCCCCAGCATTTT. Encoded protein: CASSYGPGPSNQPQHF.

The chain has TRBV20-1 and TRBJ1-5, with 8 bases lining up with TRBD1. Germline trimming cut 1 base from V and 1 base from J; bases unmatched to any gene: 6. The CDR3 runs 16 residues. Germline V gene data show CDR1 as DFQATT and CDR2 as SNEGSKA (reference sequence). The CDR3, as DNA: TGCAGTGCTAGAGGGGGGACAGGCCGGAGCAATCAGCCCCAGCATTTT. This sequence encodes CSARGGTGRSNQPQHF.

This clonotype showed up just a few times. The rearrangement joins TRBV7-8 to TRBJ2-7; 8 positions match TRBD2. CDR1 is SGHVS, CDR2 FQNEAQ, per germline. The ends lost 5 bases at V and 4 bases at J; junction bases unmatched: 10. This CDR3 is 15 amino acids long. CDR3 coding DNA: TGTGCCAGCAGCCCGACCTCGGGGGGGCAGTACGAGCAGTACTTC. Its protein product is CASSPTSGGQYEQYF.

This clonotype has a handful of counts. This rearrangement joins TRBV5-4 to TRBJ2-1; D might be TRBD1 or TRBD2, each matching 5 bases. V lost 2 bases to trimming and J lost 5 bases, with 14 bases between them. This CDR3 has 15 residues. Germline V CDR1 and CDR2: SGHNT, YYREEE (reference sequence). Here the CDR3 DNA reads TGTGCCAGCAGCTTTAGGGGCGCGGGTCACAATGAGCAGTTCTTC. This codes for CASSFRGAGHNEQFF.

Concerning this clonotype: The junction departs from germline at one end; a sequencing error may be responsible. V and J are TRBV11-2 and TRBJ2-2; 8 positions match TRBD1. The CDR3 consists of 13 residues. Germline V lookup: CDR1 SGHAT, CDR2 FQNNGV. The CDR3 sequence: CASSLDRGGELFF. The CDR3 DNA reads as TGTGCCAGCAGTTTAGACAGGGGCGGGGAGCTGTTTTTT.